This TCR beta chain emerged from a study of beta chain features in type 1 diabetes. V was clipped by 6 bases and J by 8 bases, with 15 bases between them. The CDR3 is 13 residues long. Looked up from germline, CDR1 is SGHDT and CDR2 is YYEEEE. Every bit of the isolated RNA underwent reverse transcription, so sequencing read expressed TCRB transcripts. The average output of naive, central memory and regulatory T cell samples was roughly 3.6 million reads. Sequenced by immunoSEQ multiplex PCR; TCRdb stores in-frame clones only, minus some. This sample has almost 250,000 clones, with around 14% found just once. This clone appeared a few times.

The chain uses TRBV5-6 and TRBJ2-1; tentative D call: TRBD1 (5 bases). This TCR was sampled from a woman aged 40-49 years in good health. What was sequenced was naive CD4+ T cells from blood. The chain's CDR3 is CASKGWAGDEQFF. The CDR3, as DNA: TGTGCCAGCAAGGGGTGGGCCGGCGATGAGCAGTTCTTC. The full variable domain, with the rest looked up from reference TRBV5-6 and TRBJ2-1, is DAGVTQSPTHLIKTRGQQVTLRCSPKSGHDTVSWYQQALGQGPQFIFQYYEEEERQRGNFPDRFSGHQFPNYSSELNVNALLLGDSALYLCASKGWAGDEQFFGPGTRLTVL.